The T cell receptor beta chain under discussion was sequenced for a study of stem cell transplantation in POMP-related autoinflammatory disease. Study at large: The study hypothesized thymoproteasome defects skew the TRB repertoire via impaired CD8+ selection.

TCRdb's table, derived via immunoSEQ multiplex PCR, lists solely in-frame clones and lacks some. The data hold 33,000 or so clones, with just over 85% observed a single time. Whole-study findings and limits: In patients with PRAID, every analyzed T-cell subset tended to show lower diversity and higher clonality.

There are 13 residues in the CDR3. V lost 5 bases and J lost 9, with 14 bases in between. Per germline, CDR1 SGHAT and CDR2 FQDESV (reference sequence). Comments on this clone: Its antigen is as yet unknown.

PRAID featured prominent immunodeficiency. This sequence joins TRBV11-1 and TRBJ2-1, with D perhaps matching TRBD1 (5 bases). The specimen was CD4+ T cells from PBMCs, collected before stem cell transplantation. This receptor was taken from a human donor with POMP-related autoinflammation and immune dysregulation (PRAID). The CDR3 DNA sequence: TGTGCCAGCAGCCTCCGACAGCCCCTTGAGCAGTTCTTC. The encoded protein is CASSLRQPLEQFF.